Listed below are T cell receptor beta chains from one sample, sequenced in a study of blood T cell repertoires in COVID-19. Using immunoSEQ multiplex PCR, the repertoire was profiled, and TCRdb retains in-frame clones only, with some absent. The table records over 100,000 clones, approximately 80% of them present only once. Sequencing was performed on peripheral blood. The receptors derive from a woman aged 80 or older with active or convalescent COVID-19. Each CDR3 is given with its conserved first and last residue. The order of the fields is V gene, J gene, clone size, D gene, CDR3 protein, CDR3 DNA. The D gene is left open where the match is weak. A clone size is listed for some rows: how often the clone was seen (once, few, many), or a class if it is expanded.

TRBV9,TRBJ1-2,.,TRBD1,CASSVGQGAYGYTF,TGTGCCAGCAGCGTAGGTCAGGGGGCATATGGCTACACCTTC
TRBV28,TRBJ1-1,.,TRBD1,CASSPGQMNTEAFF,TGTGCCAGCAGTCCGGGACAGATGAACACTGAAGCTTTCTTT
TRBV4-1,TRBJ2-1,few,.,CASSQERVAGSYNEQFF,TGCGCCAGCAGCCAAGAACGCGTCGCCGGCTCCTACAATGAGCAGTTCTTC
TRBV4-2,TRBJ2-3,.,TRBD2,CASSQPGLAGGPGLDTQYF,TGTGCCAGCAGCCAGCCGGGACTAGCGGGAGGGCCAGGGCTAGATACGCAGTATTTT
TRBV24-1,TRBJ2-1,once,.,CATTNYNEQFF,TGTGCCACCACTAACTACAATGAGCAGTTCTTC
TRBV6-5,TRBJ1-2,.,.,CATSARGWGHGYTF,TGTGCCACCTCGGCGAGGGGATGGGGGCATGGCTACACCTTC
TRBV29-1,TRBJ1-1,.,TRBD1,CSVGQGRNTEAFF,TGCAGCGTCGGACAGGGGAGGAACACTGAAGCTTTCTTT
TRBV2,TRBJ1-5,.,.,CASTGRVNQPQHF,TGTGCCAGCACCGGCAGGGTCAATCAGCCCCAGCATTTT
TRBV6-6,TRBJ2-2,.,.,CASNNDRLFGELFF,TGTGCCAGCAACAACGACCGACTATTTGGGGAGCTGTTTTTT
TRBV6-2/TRBV6-3,TRBJ2-5,.,.,CASSLGLLRYF,TGTGCCAGCAGTCTGGGACTTCTAAGGTACTTC
TRBV5-1,TRBJ2-1,.,TRBD1,CASSFKQGASEQFF,TGCGCCAGCAGCTTTAAACAGGGGGCCTCTGAGCAGTTCTTC
TRBV7-7,TRBJ2-5,.,TRBD2,CASSSTPFSGGETQYF,TGTGCTAGCAGCTCTACTCCTTTCTCGGGGGGAGAGACCCAGTACTTC
TRBV3-1/TRBV3-2,TRBJ1-5,.,.,CASSQADSNQPQHF,TGTGCCAGCAGCCAAGCAGATAGCAATCAGCCCCAGCATTTT
TRBV28,TRBJ2-1,.,TRBD2,CASWHRIGLAGVGEQFF,TGTGCCAGCTGGCACCGGATTGGACTAGCGGGAGTGGGTGAGCAGTTCTTC
TRBV28,TRBJ1-2,.,.,CASSWGGYGYTF,TGTGCCAGCAGTTGGGGGGGCTATGGCTACACCTTC
TRBV2,TRBJ1-5,.,TRBD1,CASSKTQGAGNQPQHF,TGTGCCAGCAGTAAGACCCAGGGGGCCGGCAATCAGCCCCAGCATTTT
TRBV4-2,TRBJ1-2,.,.,CASSQDRGNYGYTF,TGTGCCAGCAGCCAAGATAGGGGAAACTATGGCTACACCTTC
TRBV7-2,TRBJ1-1,.,.,CASSPVSGTEAFF,TGTGCCAGCAGCCCCGTTTCGGGCACTGAAGCTTTCTTT
TRBV7-6,TRBJ2-1,.,TRBD2,CASTSVAGAKYGEQFF,TGTGCCAGCACTTCCGTAGCGGGAGCTAAGTATGGTGAGCAGTTCTTC
TRBV27,TRBJ2-7,.,TRBD1,CASRSRGTGHYEQYF,TGTGCCAGCCGAAGTAGAGGGACAGGGCACTACGAGCAGTACTTC